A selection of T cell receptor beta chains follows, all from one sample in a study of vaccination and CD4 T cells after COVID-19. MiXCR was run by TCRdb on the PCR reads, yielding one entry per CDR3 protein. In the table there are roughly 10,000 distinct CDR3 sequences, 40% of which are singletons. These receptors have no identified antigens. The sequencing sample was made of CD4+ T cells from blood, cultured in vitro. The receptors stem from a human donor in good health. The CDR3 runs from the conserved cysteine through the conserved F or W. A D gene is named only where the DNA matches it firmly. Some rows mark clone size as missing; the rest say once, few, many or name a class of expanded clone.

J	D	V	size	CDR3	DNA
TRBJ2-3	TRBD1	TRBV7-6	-	CASSSYRDRGPDTQYF	TGTGCCAGCAGCTCGTACCGGGACAGGGGGCCAGATACGCAGTATTTT
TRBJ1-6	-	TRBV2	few	CASSEYSSPLHF	TGTGCCAGCAGTGAATATAGTTCACCCCTCCACTTT
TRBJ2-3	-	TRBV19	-	CATKTGAPDTQYF	TGTGCCACCAAGACGGGGGCCCCAGATACGCAGTATTTT
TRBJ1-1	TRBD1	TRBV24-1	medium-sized	CATSDARQGNTEAFF	TGTGCCACCAGTGACGCCCGACAGGGGAACACTGAAGCTTTCTTT
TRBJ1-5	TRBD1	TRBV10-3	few	CAISATGEQPQHF	TGTGCCATCAGTGCGACAGGGGAACAGCCCCAGCATTTT
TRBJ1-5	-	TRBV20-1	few	CSAARGDSNQPQHF	TGCAGTGCTGCACGAGGGGATAGCAATCAGCCCCAGCATTTT
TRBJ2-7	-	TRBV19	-	CASSPEGGWYEQYF	TGTGCCAGTAGTCCCGAAGGGGGGTGGTACGAGCAGTACTTC
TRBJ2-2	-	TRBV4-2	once	CASSHRGSGAAGTGELFF	TGTGCCAGCAGCCATCGGGGGTCGGGGGCGGCGGGCACCGGGGAGCTGTTTTTT
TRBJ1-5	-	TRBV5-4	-	CASSLLGGDQPQHF	TGTGCCAGCAGCTTATTAGGAGGGGATCAGCCCCAGCATTTT
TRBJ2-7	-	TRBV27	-	CASVRGYEQYF	TGTGCCAGCGTACGGGGCTACGAGCAGTACTTC
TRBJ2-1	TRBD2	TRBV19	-	CASTPSASGRNEQFF	TGTGCCAGTACCCCCTCAGCTAGCGGGAGGAATGAGCAGTTCTTC
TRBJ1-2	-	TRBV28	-	CASSPRDYGYTF	TGTGCCAGCAGTCCTCGGGACTATGGCTACACCTTC
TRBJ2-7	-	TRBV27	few	CASSSGTLSYEQYF	TGTGCCAGCAGTTCCGGGACCCTATCCTACGAGCAGTACTTC
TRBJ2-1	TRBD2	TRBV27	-	CASSRREGRNEQFF	TGTGCCAGCAGTAGGAGGGAGGGCCGCAATGAGCAGTTCTTC
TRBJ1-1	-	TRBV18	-	CASSPPKGSTEAFF	TGTGCCAGCTCACCACCGAAGGGATCTACTGAAGCTTTCTTT
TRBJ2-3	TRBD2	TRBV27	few	CASSPIRTSGSSDTQYF	TGTGCCAGCAGTCCCATTCGGACTAGCGGGAGCTCAGATACGCAGTATTTT
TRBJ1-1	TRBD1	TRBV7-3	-	CASSTGQGEVTEAFF	TGTGCCAGCAGCACTGGACAGGGGGAGGTGACTGAAGCTTTCTTT
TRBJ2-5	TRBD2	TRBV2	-	CATGTSAQETQYF	TGTGCCACAGGCACTAGCGCCCAGGAGACCCAGTACTTC
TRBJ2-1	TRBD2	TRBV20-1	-	CSARDPGGTSGYNEQFF	TGCAGTGCTAGAGATCCCGGTGGGACTAGCGGCTACAATGAGCAGTTCTTC
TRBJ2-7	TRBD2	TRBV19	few	CASSSLAGASDEQYF	TGTGCCAGTAGTTCCCTAGCGGGAGCCTCCGACGAGCAGTACTTC
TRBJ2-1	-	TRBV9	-	CASSEGSDPSYNEQFF	TGTGCCAGCAGCGAGGGATCGGACCCGAGCTACAATGAGCAGTTCTTC
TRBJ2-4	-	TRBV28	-	CASKSPAKNIQYF	TGTGCCAGCAAGAGCCCAGCCAAAAACATTCAGTACTTC
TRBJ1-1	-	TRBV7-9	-	CASSQWTDREAFF	TGTGCCAGCAGCCAGTGGACAGACAGAGAAGCTTTCTTT
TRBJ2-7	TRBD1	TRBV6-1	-	CASRTGGFYEQYF	TGTGCCAGCAGGACAGGGGGATTTTACGAGCAGTACTTC
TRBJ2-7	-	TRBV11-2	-	CASSSLWTRSSYEQYF	TGTGCCAGCAGCTCCCTTTGGACCAGGAGCTCCTACGAGCAGTACTTC
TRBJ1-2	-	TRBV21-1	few	CASSKQGGYTF	TGTGCCAGCAGCAAACAGGGTGGCTACACCTTC
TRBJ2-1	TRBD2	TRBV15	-	CATSRDLRALGAGDYNEQFF	TGTGCCACCAGCAGAGATCTGAGGGCCTTAGGTGCGGGAGACTACAATGAGCAGTTCTTC
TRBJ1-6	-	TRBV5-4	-	CASSGGHANSPLHF	TGTGCCAGCAGCGGGGGACACGCCAATTCACCCCTCCACTTT
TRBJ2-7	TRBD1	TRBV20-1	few	CSARDPVDRSYEQYF	TGCAGTGCTAGAGATCCTGTGGACAGGTCCTACGAGCAGTACTTC
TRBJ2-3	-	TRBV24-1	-	CATSDFRGADTQYF	TGTGCCACCAGTGATTTCAGGGGAGCAGATACGCAGTATTTT
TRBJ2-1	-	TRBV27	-	CASSSPVGSSYNEQFF	TGTGCCAGCAGTTCGCCCGTTGGGAGCTCCTACAATGAGCAGTTCTTC
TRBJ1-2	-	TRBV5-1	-	CASSLRTEGGYTF	TGCGCCAGCAGCCTCAGAACAGAGGGAGGCTACACCTTC
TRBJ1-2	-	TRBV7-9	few	CASSLAGAAGYTF	TGTGCCAGCAGCTTAGCGGGGGCAGCAGGCTACACCTTC
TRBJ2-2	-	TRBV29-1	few	CSTKHTGELFF	TGCAGCACCAAACACACCGGGGAGCTGTTTTTT
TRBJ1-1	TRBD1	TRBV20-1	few	CSAREMGRGPNTEAFF	TGCAGTGCTAGAGAAATGGGGAGGGGGCCGAACACTGAAGCTTTCTTT
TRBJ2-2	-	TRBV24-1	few	CATENGELFF	TGTGCCACCGAAAACGGGGAGCTGTTTTTT
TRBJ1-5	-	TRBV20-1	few	CSAREPFNQPQHF	TGCAGTGCTAGAGAGCCCTTCAATCAGCCCCAGCATTTT
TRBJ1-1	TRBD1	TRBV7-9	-	CASSPSAGGNTEAFF	TGTGCCAGCAGCCCCTCCGCAGGGGGGAACACTGAAGCTTTCTTT
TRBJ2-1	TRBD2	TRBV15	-	CATSRPHAAGGVFF	TGTGCCACCAGCAGACCCCACGCCGCGGGAGGGGTGTTCTTC
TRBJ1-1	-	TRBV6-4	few	CASRARPENTEAFF	TGTGCCAGCAGGGCGCGTCCCGAGAACACTGAAGCTTTCTTT
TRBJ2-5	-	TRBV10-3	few	CAISEYQETQYF	TGTGCCATCAGTGAGTACCAAGAGACCCAGTACTTC
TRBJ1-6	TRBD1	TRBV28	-	CASSSRGQGDSPLHF	TGTGCCAGCAGTTCCCGGGGGCAGGGGGATTCACCCCTCCACTTT
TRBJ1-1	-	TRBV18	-	CASSTVSAEAFF	TGTGCCAGCTCAACAGTAAGTGCGGAAGCTTTCTTT
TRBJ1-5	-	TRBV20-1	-	CSAASRARGRQPQHF	TGCAGTGCGGCAAGCCGGGCTCGGGGAAGGCAGCCCCAGCATTTT
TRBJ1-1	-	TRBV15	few	CATSRDRENTEAFF	TGTGCCACCAGCAGAGATCGTGAAAACACTGAAGCTTTCTTT
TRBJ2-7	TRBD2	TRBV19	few	CASSMVREGLGRTYEQYF	TGTGCCAGTAGTATGGTGCGGGAGGGCCTTGGAAGGACCTACGAGCAGTACTTC
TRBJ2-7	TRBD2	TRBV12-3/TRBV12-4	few	CASSSFLQRGSSYEQYF	TGTGCCAGCAGTTCGTTTTTACAGCGGGGAAGCTCCTACGAGCAGTACTTC
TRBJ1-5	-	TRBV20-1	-	CSVSLGYSNQPQHF	TGCAGTGTCAGCTTGGGGTATAGCAATCAGCCCCAGCATTTT
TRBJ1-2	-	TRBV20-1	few	CSARVTDYGYTF	TGCAGTGCTAGAGTAACAGACTATGGCTACACCTTC